This T cell receptor beta chain comes out of a study of control samples from healthy donors and cancer patients. The CDR3 is made up of 13 amino acids. Trimming cost V 2 bases and J 7 bases, with 11 bases left between them. Germline V gene data show CDR1 as MNHEY and CDR2 as SMNVEV (reference sequence). The table came from immunoSEQ multiplex PCR; TCRdb's copy has only in-frame clones and leaves some out. The table shows tens of thousands of clones, with about 85% occurring only once. This sequence originates from a man in his fifties or sixties with head and neck cancer. The chain is built from TRBV27 and TRBJ2-5; weak D call: TRBD1 (5 bases). Input material: PBMCs. This CDR3 is CASSLQGTGTQYF. The CDR3 DNA is TGTGCCAGCAGTTTACAGGGTACCGGGACCCAGTACTTC.